This T cell receptor beta chain was retrieved from a study of tumor-infiltrating lymphocytes in primary liver carcinoma. On the study more broadly: The patient population consisted of men and women between 30 and 69 years of age. The study, taken as a whole, reports: Since sampling was bulk and unsorted, CD4+ and CD8+ repertoires were not compared. Overlap between tumor regions exceeded overlap of tumor with adjacent tissue or blood.

The germline V gene encodes CDR1 SNHLY and CDR2 FYNNEI. The CDR3 loop spans 18 amino acids. With 4 bases clipped from V and 9 bases from J, the junction kept 20 bases outside the gene matches. They got blood RNA out of unsorted whole blood and also pulled out germline DNA. The input was around 530 ng total RNA; TCR beta cDNA was made from it with a constant-region primer. Slightly modified ARM-PCR served as the procedure for the TCR beta libraries. These libraries came from three rounds of nested multiplex PCR. The first two PCR rounds, roughly 10 cycles each, used TRBV1-TRBV30 forward primers and a C-beta reverse primer. Each CDR3 protein gets one entry after TCRdb re-called the multiplex PCR reads with MiXCR. The sample contains approximately 210,000 distinct CDR3 sequences, about two thirds of which appear only once. Of note for this clonotype: As yet, its antigen is unknown.

The source of this sequence is a woman aged 60-75 years with primary liver carcinoma and hepatitis B virus infection. The specimen sequenced was peripheral blood. V usage is TRBV2 and J usage is TRBJ1-5, with 8 bases identical to TRBD1. Here the CDR3 reads CASSVTGGAGGVGRPQHF. The CDR3 DNA sequence: TGTGCCAGCAGTGTTACCGGCGGGGCAGGGGGCGTAGGTCGGCCCCAGCATTTT.